The subject of this entry is one T cell receptor beta chain. Its antigen remains unidentified. No clone much larger than this one lies a single base away; base qualities are absent. This sample's time point label indicates: baseline before first vaccination. Samples from vaccinated people were obtained from the UK trials COV001 and COV002, which included a single-blind randomized controlled phase 2/3 trial of AZD1222 (ChAdOx1 nCoV-19) in healthy adults. For TCRbeta chain sequencing, PBMC samples from trial participants were taken at day 0 and at day 28 after the second dose. The entry originates in a study of T cell responses to AZD1222 COVID-19 vaccine (dated by TCRdb to the early 2020s). For the wider study: AZD1222 recipients given second doses at about 4 weeks or at about 12 weeks were pooled, since spike-specific TCR depth and breadth were not found to differ between the two schedules. A total of just over 230 trial participants underwent TCR sequencing, of whom 200 to 220 had received two doses of AZD1222 and around 26 had received two doses of the MenACWY control vaccine. Trial participants were enrolled by age into 18-55, 56-69 and 70-plus year subgroups, with approximately 160, 26 and 62 TCR-sequenced participants respectively. What the work shows at the level of the full study, not this receptor alone: The whole spike protein was spanned by vaccine-associated CD4 TCRs, and dominant responses were seen in regions 160-218 and 743-854. Conclusions about previously exposed vaccinees were limited because only six AZD1222 recipients were SARS-CoV-2 seropositive at baseline. In the small 56-69-year group, the increase in depth fell short of significance, most likely because of low power. Spike-specific TCR breadth and depth rose significantly after two AZD1222 doses compared with day 0 and with MenACWY recipients. No day 14 peak-response samples were available, so repertoires were characterized only after the peak T cell response. Participants were mostly white British and included more females than males, and it was suggested by the authors that clonal diversity may have been underestimated. Reportedly, almost half of the unique spike-specific TCRs recognized epitopes lying outside the regions that are mutated in the B.1.351 and B.1.1.7 variants.

The CDR3 regions of human TCRbeta chains were analyzed by immunosequencing. As for how the authors treated the data: Repertoire TCRs were checked for matches against a reference library of SARS-CoV-2-specific TCRs that had been generated using the MIRA antigen-specificity platform. Breadth was defined as the fraction of unique TCRs that were SARS-CoV-2-associated, and depth was defined as the fraction of total T cells that were SARS-CoV-2-associated. Using the MIRA data, each spike-specific TCR was mapped to the spike region that the TCR reacts to and placed in a CD4 or CD8 class. Log10-transformed breadth and depth values were compared by one-way ANOVA with Sidak's multiple comparisons tests. Imported from immuneACCESS, the table was reduced by TCRdb to in-frame sequences with V and J called. These copies leave out some clones; in studies compared against another copy, an unresolved V gene accounts for under half, and the cause of the remainder is not known. V, J and clone size reflect that table, while D and trimming were determined from the DNA. The sample table shows some 150,000 clones, and around nine tenths are seen once. Clones ranked in the top ten supply 2.6% of the sample.

The germline V gene encodes CDR1 LGHDT and CDR2 YNNKEL (reference sequence). From the cysteine up to the phenylalanine, the CDR3 has a length of 14 residues. The kept DNA is CDR3 alone, 42 bases in frame from the first base. The V end gives up 2 bases and the J end 5 bases, leaving 2 bases in the junction not matched to a gene. The source of this sequence is an adult in good health. This specimen consisted of peripheral blood, obtained on day 0 of AZD1222 vaccination. This chain is built from TRBV3-1 (or the pseudogene TRBV3-2) and TRBJ1-2, with 10 bases aligning to TRBD1. This receptor carries the CDR3 CASSQRTGGYGYTF. The DNA reads as follows: TGTGCCAGCAGCCAAAGGACAGGGGGATATGGCTACACCTTC.